These 10 T cell receptor beta chains were sequenced from one sample in a study of Graves' ophthalmopathy and Graves' hyperthyroidism (dated by TCRdb to the late 2010s). TCRdb records Illumina HiSeq 2000 as the sequencer. For repertoire sequencing, TCR beta CDR3 regions were amplified from RNA transcripts. The first round of RT-PCR was done with HTBI primers and the Qiagen OneStep RT-PCR kit, and was followed by a second round of multiplex PCR, then size selection and purification. Using fastp trimming at Q25 and MiXCR clonotype assembly, TCRdb reanalyzed the public sequencing data and kept in-frame beta chains. Rows are combined by CDR3 protein, so each entry shows the most common genes and DNA. The sample has hundreds of thousands of distinct CDR3 sequences on record, around 20% of them singletons. Of the sample, 2.5% to 3% is held by the ten largest clones. What was sequenced was peripheral blood. These receptors were taken from a woman younger than 30 with stable Graves' hyperthyroidism. Donor details come from another sample of the same person, matched by shared clones.

Many counts were recorded for this clonotype. The chain uses TRBV7-9 and TRBJ2-2, with D perhaps TRBD2 (5 bases). Trimming pared 5 bases from V and 5 bases from J, leaving 15 bases between. This CDR3 contains 15 residues. Germline V lookup: CDR1 SEHNR, CDR2 FQNEAQ (reference sequence). The CDR3 DNA reads as TGTGCCAGCAGCCCCCTGAATACGGGGACCGGGGAGCTGTTTTTT. Translating gives CASSPLNTGTGELFF. Complete variable domain (other parts from reference TRBV7-9 and TRBJ2-2): DTGVSQNPRHKITKRGQNVTFRCDPISEHNRLYWYRQTLGQGPEFLTYFQNEAQLEKSRLLSDRFSAERPKGSFSTLEIQRTEQGDSAMYLCASSPLNTGTGELFFGEGSRLTVL.

V is TRBV6-5 and J is TRBJ1-2; the D is unclear. The CDR3 loop spans 13 amino acids. Per the germline V gene, CDR1 is MNHEY and CDR2 is SVGAGI. Deletions cut 8 bases from V and 0 bases from J, with 10 bases between. The CDR3 reads CASRYTANYGYTF. In DNA, the CDR3 is TGTGCCAGCCGGTACACAGCTAACTATGGCTACACCTTC.

This clonotype has at least ten counts. The V gene is TRBV29-1, the J gene TRBJ2-5; possible D gene TRBD2, 6 bases. The CDR3 totals 15 residues. The germline V and J ends were trimmed by 0 bases and 4 bases, with 15 bases remaining between them. Germline V lookup: CDR1 SQVTM, CDR2 ANQGSEA. The CDR3 DNA sequence: TGCAGCGTTGAAGATACGGGGGACGGGCCAGAGACCCAGTACTTC. Residues: CSVEDTGDGPETQYF.

This clonotype was seen at least ten times. The chain links TRBV12-3 or TRBV12-4 to TRBJ2-7; D unclear. The V end lost 3 bases, the J end lost 3 bases, and 9 bases lay between the germline ends. The CDR3 runs 13 residues. The CDR3 loop is CASSFGHIYEQYF. Written as DNA, the CDR3 is TGTGCCAGCAGTTTCGGTCATATCTACGAGCAGTACTTC.

This clonotype was found once. This is likely a read error, given that the CDR3 carries no conserved phenylalanine or tryptophan at its end. The CDR3 protein is CATSGWTGSTDTQYC. The CDR3 DNA reads TGTGCCACCAGTGGGTGGACAGGGAGCACAGATACGCAGTATTGT. The chain has TRBV24-1 and TRBJ2-3; 8 bases match TRBD1. This CDR3 spans 15 amino acids. Per germline, CDR1 KGHDR and CDR2 SFDVKD. V shed 5 bases and J 0 bases; nucleotides not matched to a gene: 3.

This clonotype was seen at least ten times. One junction end disagrees with the germline gene, perhaps due to a read error. This chain joins TRBV28 and TRBJ1-1; TRBD1 agrees at 7 bases. In germline, CDR1 is MDHEN, CDR2 SYDVKM. This CDR3 has 16 residues. The CDR3, as DNA: TGTGCCAGCAGCCAGGACAGGTACTCGGTAAACACTGGAGCTTTCTTT. It codes for CASSQDRYSVNTGAFF.

Turning to this clonotype: Since a much larger clone is just one base distant, this may be a read error. J is TRBJ1-6 and V is TRBV15; D not certain. The CDR3 runs to 12 residues. The germline CDR1 and CDR2 sequences are LNHNV and YYDKDF (reference sequence). The DNA of the CDR3 is TGTGCCACCAAAGATCTTAATTCACACCTCCACTTT. Encoded protein: CATKDLNSHLHF.

The genes are TRBV5-1 and TRBJ2-5, with a possible D match to TRBD1 (6 bases). Per germline, CDR1 SGHRS and CDR2 YFSETQ. This CDR3 contains 15 residues. The V end was cut by 4 bases, the J end by 3 bases, with 16 bases between. CDR3 nucleotides: TGCGCCAGCAGCGGGAAGACAGGATGGGAAGAGACCCAGTACTTC. It codes for CASSGKTGWEETQYF.

The V gene is TRBV6-1, the J gene TRBJ1-1; D is unresolved. The V gene's germline CDR1 is MNHNS and CDR2 SASEGT. Trimming cost V 3 bases and J 6 bases, with 11 bases left between them. CDR3 length equals 13 residues. The CDR3 spells CASSDRTVSEAFF. CDR3 sequence (DNA): TGTGCCAGCAGTGACCGGACGGTGTCTGAAGCTTTCTTT.

Worth noting for this clonotype: As the CDR3 is not closed by the conserved phenylalanine or tryptophan, this likely results from a read error. The chain has TRBV7-7 and TRBJ1-1; tentative D call: TRBD1 (6 bases). This CDR3 comprises 13 residues. Germline assignment: CDR1 SSHAT and CDR2 FNYEAQ (reference sequence). The CDR3 spells CASSQGQNTEAFL. Here the CDR3 DNA reads TGTGCTAGCAGCCAGGGACAGAACACTGAAGCTTTCTTG.